This T cell receptor (beta chain) emerged from a study of blood T cell repertoires in COVID-19. Study in general: The United States, Italy and Spain supplied acute and convalescent COVID-19 samples. From T cells, B-cell-depleted T cells, or PBMCs came the material, which was cDNA or gDNA.

Germline V gene sequence: CDR1 SQVTM, CDR2 ANQGSEA. This CDR3 spans 13 amino acids. Unmatched junction bases numbered 7, after V lost 7 bases and J lost 7 bases. Original data processing: Scientists estimated how many nucleated cells there were by amplifying reference gene primers. Measured with immunoSEQ multiplex PCR; TCRdb has only the in-frame clones, and not every one. V, J and clone size are taken as reported in that table, and D and trimming were inferred from the DNA itself. The sample has about 72,000 clones; about 90% are singletons. The chain is built from TRBV29-1 and TRBJ1-4; 9 nucleotides agree with TRBD1. The sequencing sample was made of peripheral blood. The TCR originated in a human donor in a cohort sampled during active COVID-19. Here the CDR3 DNA reads TGCAGCGGGATTGACAGGGGGTCTGAAAAACTGTTTTTT. Translated: CSGIDRGSEKLFF.